A selection of T cell receptor beta chains follows, all from one sample in a study of cytomegalovirus exposure and HLA in healthy donors. Only in-frame clones appear in the TCRdb table, and some are missing; sequencing was by immunoSEQ multiplex PCR. The sample contains about 140,000 clones, roughly 82% of which appear only once. Sequenced sample: PBMCs. These receptors came from a man aged 18-30 years in good health and CMV-seropositive. CDR3s include the opening cysteine and the closing phenylalanine or tryptophan. The order of the fields is CDR3 protein, CDR3 DNA, D gene, J gene, V gene, clone size. D genes are given only for firm matches. Expanded clones get a size class; other rows say once, few or many, or leave the size out.

CDR3aa: CASSQTGDHEQYF; CDR3nt: TGTGCCAGCAGCCAAACAGGGGACCACGAGCAGTACTTC; d_gene: TRBD1; j_gene: TRBJ2-7; v_gene: TRBV11-2; abundance: few
CDR3aa: CASSETAGGEETQYF; CDR3nt: TGTGCCAGCAGTGAAACAGCGGGAGGCGAAGAGACCCAGTACTTC; d_gene: TRBD2; j_gene: TRBJ2-5; v_gene: TRBV6-4; abundance: .
CDR3aa: CSSSFLIEPYGYTF; CDR3nt: TGTTCCAGCAGCTTTCTAATAGAACCATATGGCTACACCTTC; d_gene: .; j_gene: TRBJ1-2; v_gene: TRBV7-9; abundance: .
CDR3aa: CASSFGTDYEQYF; CDR3nt: TGTGCCAGCAGCTTTGGGACAGACTACGAGCAGTACTTC; d_gene: TRBD1; j_gene: TRBJ2-7; v_gene: TRBV9; abundance: .
CDR3aa: CASSVEGGEAFF; CDR3nt: TGTGCCAGCAGCGTAGAGGGAGGGGAAGCTTTCTTT; d_gene: .; j_gene: TRBJ1-1; v_gene: TRBV9; abundance: .
CDR3aa: CASSEPLAGGTYEQYF; CDR3nt: TGTGCCAGCAGTGAACCACTAGCGGGAGGCACCTACGAGCAGTACTTC; d_gene: TRBD2; j_gene: TRBJ2-7; v_gene: TRBV6-1; abundance: .
CDR3aa: CASSFSKAGEQFF; CDR3nt: TGTGCCAGCAGTTTTTCGAAGGCGGGTGAGCAGTTCTTC; d_gene: .; j_gene: TRBJ2-1; v_gene: TRBV25-1; abundance: .
CDR3aa: CASSYSWGTMVEKLFF; CDR3nt: TGTGCCAGCAGTTACTCATGGGGGACAATGGTTGAAAAACTGTTTTTT; d_gene: .; j_gene: TRBJ1-4; v_gene: TRBV6-5; abundance: .
CDR3aa: CSAWDRLNTEAFF; CDR3nt: TGCAGCGCCTGGGACAGGCTGAACACTGAAGCTTTCTTT; d_gene: TRBD1; j_gene: TRBJ1-1; v_gene: TRBV29-1; abundance: .
CDR3aa: CASSLLTDSYEQYF; CDR3nt: TGTGCCAGCAGCCTGTTGACAGATTCCTACGAGCAGTACTTC; d_gene: .; j_gene: TRBJ2-7; v_gene: TRBV11-2; abundance: .